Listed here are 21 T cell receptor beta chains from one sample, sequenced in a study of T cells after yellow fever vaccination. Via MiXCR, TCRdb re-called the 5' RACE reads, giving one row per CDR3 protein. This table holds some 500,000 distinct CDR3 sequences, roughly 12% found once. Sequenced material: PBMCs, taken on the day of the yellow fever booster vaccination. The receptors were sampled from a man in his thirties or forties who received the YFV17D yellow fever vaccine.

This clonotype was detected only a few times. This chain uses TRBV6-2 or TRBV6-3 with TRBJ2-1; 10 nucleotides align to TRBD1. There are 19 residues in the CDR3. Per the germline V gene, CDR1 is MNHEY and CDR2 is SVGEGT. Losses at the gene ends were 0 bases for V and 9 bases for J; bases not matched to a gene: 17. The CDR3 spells CASSYSMSPGTGVRTEQFF. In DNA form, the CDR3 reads TGTGCCAGCAGTTACTCGATGTCTCCCGGGACAGGGGTTAGAACTGAGCAGTTCTTC.

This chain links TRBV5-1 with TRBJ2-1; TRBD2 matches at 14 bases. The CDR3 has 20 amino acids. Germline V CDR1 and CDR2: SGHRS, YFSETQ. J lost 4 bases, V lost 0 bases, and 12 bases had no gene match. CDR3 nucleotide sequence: TGCGCCAGCAGCTTGGGTCCGACTAGCGGGAGGGCCGAGGAATACAATGAGCAGTTCTTC. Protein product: CASSLGPTSGRAEEYNEQFF.

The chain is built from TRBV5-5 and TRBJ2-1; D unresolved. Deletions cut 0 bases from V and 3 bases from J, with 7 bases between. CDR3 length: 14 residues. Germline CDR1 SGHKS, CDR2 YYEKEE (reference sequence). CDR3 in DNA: TGTGCCAGCAGCTTGGAGGTGTTCTACAATGAGCAGTTCTTC. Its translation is CASSLEVFYNEQFF.

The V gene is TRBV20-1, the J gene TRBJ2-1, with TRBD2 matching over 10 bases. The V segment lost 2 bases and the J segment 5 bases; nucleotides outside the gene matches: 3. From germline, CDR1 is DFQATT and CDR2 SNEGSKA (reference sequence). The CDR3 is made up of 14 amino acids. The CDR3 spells CSARKAGGDNEQFF. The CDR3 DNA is TGCAGTGCTAGAAAAGCGGGGGGGGACAATGAGCAGTTCTTC.

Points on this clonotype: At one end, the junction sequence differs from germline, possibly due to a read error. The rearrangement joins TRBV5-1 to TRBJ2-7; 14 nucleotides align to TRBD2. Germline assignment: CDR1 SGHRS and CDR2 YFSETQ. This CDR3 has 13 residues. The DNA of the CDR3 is TGCGCCAGCAGCTCCGGGACTAGCGGGAGCAGGGACTTC. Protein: CASSSGTSGSRDF.

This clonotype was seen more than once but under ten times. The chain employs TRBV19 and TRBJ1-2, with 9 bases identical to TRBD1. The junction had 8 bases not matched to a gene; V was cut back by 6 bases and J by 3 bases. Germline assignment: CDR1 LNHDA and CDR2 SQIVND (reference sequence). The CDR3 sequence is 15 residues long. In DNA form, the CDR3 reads TGTGCCAGTAGCTCGGACAGGGGAAATCACTATGGCTACACCTTC. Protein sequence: CASSSDRGNHYGYTF. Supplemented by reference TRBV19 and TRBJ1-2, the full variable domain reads DGGITQSPKYLFRKEGQNVTLSCEQNLNHDAMYWYRQDPGQGLRLIYYSQIVNDFQKGDIAEGYSVSREKKESFPLTVTSAQKNPTAFYLCASSSDRGNHYGYTFGSGTRLTVV.

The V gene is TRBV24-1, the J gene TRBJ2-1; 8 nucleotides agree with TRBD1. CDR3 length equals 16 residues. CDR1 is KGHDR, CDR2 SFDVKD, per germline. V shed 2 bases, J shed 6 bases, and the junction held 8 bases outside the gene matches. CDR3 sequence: CATSDSLLDRVNEQFF. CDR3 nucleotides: TGTGCCACCAGTGATTCCCTCCTGGACAGGGTCAATGAGCAGTTCTTC.

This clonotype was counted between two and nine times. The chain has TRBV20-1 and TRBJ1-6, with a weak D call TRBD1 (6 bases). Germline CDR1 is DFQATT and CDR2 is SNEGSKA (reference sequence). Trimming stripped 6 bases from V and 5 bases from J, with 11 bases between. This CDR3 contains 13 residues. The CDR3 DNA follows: TGCAGTGCCCGGGACAATAATAATTCACCCCTCCACTTT. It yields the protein CSARDNNNSPLHF.

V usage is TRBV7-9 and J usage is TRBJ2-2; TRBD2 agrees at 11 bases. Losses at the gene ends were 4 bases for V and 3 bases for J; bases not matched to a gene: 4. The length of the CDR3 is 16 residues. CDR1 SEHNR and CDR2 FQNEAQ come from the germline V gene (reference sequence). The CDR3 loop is CASSSGTSGYTGELFF. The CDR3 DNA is TGTGCCAGCAGCTCCGGGACTAGCGGTTACACCGGGGAGCTGTTTTTT.

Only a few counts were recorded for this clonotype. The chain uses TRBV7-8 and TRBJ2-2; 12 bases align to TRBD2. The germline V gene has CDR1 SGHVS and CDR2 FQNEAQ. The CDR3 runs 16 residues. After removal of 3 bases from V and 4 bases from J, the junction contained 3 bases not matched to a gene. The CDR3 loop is CASSFGLAGITGELFF. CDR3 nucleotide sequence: TGTGCCAGCAGCTTCGGACTAGCGGGAATCACCGGGGAGCTGTTTTTT.

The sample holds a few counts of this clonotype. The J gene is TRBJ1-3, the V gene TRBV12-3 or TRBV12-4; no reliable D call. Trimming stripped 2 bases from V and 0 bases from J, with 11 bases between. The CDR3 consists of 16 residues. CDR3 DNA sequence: TGTGCCAGCAGTTTAAGTCGCACGGTCTCTGGAAACACCATATATTTT. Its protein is CASSLSRTVSGNTIYF.

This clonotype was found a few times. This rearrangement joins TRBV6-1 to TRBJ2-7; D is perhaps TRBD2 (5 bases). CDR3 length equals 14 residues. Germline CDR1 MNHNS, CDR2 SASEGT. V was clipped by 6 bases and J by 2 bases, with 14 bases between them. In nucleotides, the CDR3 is TGTGCCAGCAGCCTCCTGGACGGGACCTACGAGCAGTACTTC. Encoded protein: CASSLLDGTYEQYF.

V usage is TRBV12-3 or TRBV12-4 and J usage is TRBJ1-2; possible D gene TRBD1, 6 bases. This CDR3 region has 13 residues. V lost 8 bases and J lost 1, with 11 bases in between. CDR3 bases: TGTGCCAGCGGTACAGGGATTAACTATGGCTACACCTTC. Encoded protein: CASGTGINYGYTF.

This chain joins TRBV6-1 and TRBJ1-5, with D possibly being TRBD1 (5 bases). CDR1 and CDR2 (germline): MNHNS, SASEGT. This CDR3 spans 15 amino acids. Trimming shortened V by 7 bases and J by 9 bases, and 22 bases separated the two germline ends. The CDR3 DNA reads TGTGCCAGCACAATGAGGGGCGACCTTTCTGGGCCCCAGCATTTT. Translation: CASTMRGDLSGPQHF.

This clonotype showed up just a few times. The DNA for the CDR3 is TGTGCCATCAGCCCCCGACTAGCGGGAGATCGATACGAGCAGTACTTC. It codes for CAISPRLAGDRYEQYF. The chain combines TRBV10-3 with TRBJ2-7, with 12 bases lining up with TRBD2. The CDR3 runs to 16 residues. Germline assignment: CDR1 ENHRY and CDR2 SYGVKD. J gave up 4 bases and V 6 bases, and 10 bases lay outside the gene matches.

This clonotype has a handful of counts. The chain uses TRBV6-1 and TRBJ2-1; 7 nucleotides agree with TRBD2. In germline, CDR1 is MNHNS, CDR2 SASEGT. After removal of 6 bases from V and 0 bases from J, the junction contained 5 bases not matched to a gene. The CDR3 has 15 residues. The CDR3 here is CASRWEGSSYNEQFF. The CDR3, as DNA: TGTGCCAGCAGGTGGGAGGGGAGCTCCTACAATGAGCAGTTCTTC.

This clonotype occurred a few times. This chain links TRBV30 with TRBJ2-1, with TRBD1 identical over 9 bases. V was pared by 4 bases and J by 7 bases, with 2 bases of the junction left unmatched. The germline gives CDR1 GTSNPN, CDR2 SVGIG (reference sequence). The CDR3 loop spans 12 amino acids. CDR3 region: CAWNRGRNEQFF. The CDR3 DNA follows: TGTGCCTGGAACAGGGGGCGGAATGAGCAGTTCTTC.

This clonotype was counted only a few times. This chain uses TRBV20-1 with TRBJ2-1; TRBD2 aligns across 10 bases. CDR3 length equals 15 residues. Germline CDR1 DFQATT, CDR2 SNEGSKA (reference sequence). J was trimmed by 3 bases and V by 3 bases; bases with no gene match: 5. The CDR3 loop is CSARASGRDYNEQFF. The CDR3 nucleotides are TGCAGTGCTAGGGCTAGCGGGAGAGACTACAATGAGCAGTTCTTC.

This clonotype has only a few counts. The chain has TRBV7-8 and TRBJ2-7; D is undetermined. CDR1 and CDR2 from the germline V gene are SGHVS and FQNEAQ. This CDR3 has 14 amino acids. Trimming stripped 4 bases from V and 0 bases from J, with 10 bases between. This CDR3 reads CASSSGRSSYEQYF. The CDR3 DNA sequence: TGTGCCAGCAGCTCCGGACGGAGCTCCTACGAGCAGTACTTC.

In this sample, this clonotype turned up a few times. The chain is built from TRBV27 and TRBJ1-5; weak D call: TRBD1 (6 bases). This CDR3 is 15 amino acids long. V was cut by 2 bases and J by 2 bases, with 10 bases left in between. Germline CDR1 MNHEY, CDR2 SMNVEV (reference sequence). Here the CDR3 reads CASSLAGVGNQPQHF. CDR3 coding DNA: TGTGCCAGCAGTTTAGCAGGGGTGGGCAATCAGCCCCAGCATTTT.

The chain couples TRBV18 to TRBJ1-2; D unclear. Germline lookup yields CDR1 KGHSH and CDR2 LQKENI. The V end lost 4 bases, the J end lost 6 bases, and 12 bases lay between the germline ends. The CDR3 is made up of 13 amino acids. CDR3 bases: TGTGCCAGCTCACGACTTAGTCTTCATGGCTACACCTTC. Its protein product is CASSRLSLHGYTF.